The 20 T cell receptor beta chains given below trace back to one sample, sequenced in a study of cytomegalovirus exposure and HLA in healthy donors. PCR involved 60 Vbeta and 13 Jbeta primers. Clones were read by immunoSEQ multiplex PCR, and TCRdb kept only the in-frame ones, dropping some. Altogether around 230,000 clones are present, just under 80% being singletons, with the ten largest covering roughly 0.45%. Input material: PBMCs. The receptors were sampled from a boy younger than 18 in good health and CMV-seronegative.

The chain couples TRBV5-8 to TRBJ1-2; D call uncertain. V was shortened by 4 bases and J by 1 base, with 14 bases between the two germline ends. Germline loops: CDR1 SGHTS, CDR2 YDEGEE. The CDR3 runs 15 residues. CDR3 sequence: CASSRAVRDNYGYTF. CDR3 coding DNA: TGTGCCAGCAGCCGGGCGGTGCGGGATAACTATGGCTACACCTTC.

This clone appeared a few times. V and J are TRBV4-1 and TRBJ1-1; D not resolved. Trimming took 4 bases from V and 4 from J, leaving 13 bases between them. Germline V gene sequence: CDR1 MGHRA, CDR2 YSYEKL. The CDR3 runs 14 residues. This CDR3 is CASSLPTRSTEAFF. The CDR3 DNA sequence: TGCGCCAGCAGCCTCCCGACGCGGTCCACTGAAGCTTTCTTT.

The chain links TRBV9 to TRBJ1-1; 8 bases are a match to TRBD1. V lost 3 bases and J lost 5; bases outside the gene matches: 6. Germline loops: CDR1 SGDLS, CDR2 YYNGEE. This CDR3 is built from 14 residues. CDR3: CASSATGGRTEAFF. CDR3 nucleotides: TGTGCCAGCAGCGCAACAGGGGGACGGACTGAAGCTTTCTTT.

V is TRBV11-3 and J is TRBJ2-7, with a weak D call TRBD1 (6 bases). Germline V gene data show CDR1 as SGHNT and CDR2 as YENEEA. The CDR3 totals 14 residues. V was shortened by 1 base and J by 9 bases, with 16 bases between the two germline ends. Here the CDR3 DNA reads TGTGCCAGCAGCTTAGGACAGGCGACTCCCGGGCAGTACTTC. Amino acid sequence: CASSLGQATPGQYF. Full variable domain (rest looked up from reference TRBV11-3 and TRBJ2-7): EAGVVQSPRYKIIEKKQPVAFWCNPISGHNTLYWYLQNLGQGPELLIRYENEEAVDDSQLPKDRFSAERLKGVDSTLKIQPAELGDSAVYLCASSLGQATPGQYFGPGTRLTVT.

This clone has a single count. The rearrangement uses TRBV19 and TRBJ2-6, with TRBD1 identical over 8 bases. The trim removed 6 bases at V and 4 bases at J, leaving 14 bases unmatched. Germline values: CDR1 LNHDA, CDR2 SQIVND (reference sequence). CDR3 length equals 18 residues. CDR3: CASRRQGTFPSGANVLTF. CDR3 nucleotide sequence: TGTGCCAGTAGAAGACAGGGGACGTTTCCCTCCGGGGCCAACGTCCTGACTTTC.

This sequence joins TRBV7-9 and TRBJ1-2; maybe TRBD1 (5 bases). The germline V gene encodes CDR1 SEHNR and CDR2 FQNEAQ (reference sequence). V dropped 7 bases and J dropped 4 bases, with 16 bases sitting between them. The CDR3 is made up of 14 amino acids. Here the CDR3 reads CASTDSDSPYGYTF. The CDR3, as DNA: TGTGCCAGCACAGACAGCGATTCCCCCTATGGCTACACCTTC.

The sample holds a few counts of this clone. The V and J genes are TRBV19 and TRBJ1-2; 10 bases line up with TRBD1. After removal of 5 bases from V and 14 bases from J, the junction contained 17 bases not matched to a gene. CDR1 LNHDA and CDR2 SQIVND come from the germline V gene (reference sequence). This CDR3 spans 15 amino acids. CDR3 loop: CASSYKGTGDREGTF. For the CDR3, the DNA is TGTGCCAGTAGTTACAAGGGGACAGGGGATCGCGAAGGGACCTTC. The variable domain in full, with the rest retrieved from reference TRBV19 and TRBJ1-2, is DGGITQSPKYLFRKEGQNVTLSCEQNLNHDAMYWYRQDPGQGLRLIYYSQIVNDFQKGDIAEGYSVSREKKESFPLTVTSAQKNPTAFYLCASSYKGTGDREGTFGSGTRLTVV.

V is TRBV6-1 and J is TRBJ2-3; 9 nucleotides line up with TRBD2. Germline V lookup: CDR1 MNHNS, CDR2 SASEGT. The CDR3 runs to 16 residues. The trim removed 4 bases at V and 4 bases at J, leaving 9 bases unmatched. CDR3 DNA sequence: TGTGCCAGCAGTGTAATAGCGGGAGAAGTCGCAGATACGCAGTATTTT. Its protein is CASSVIAGEVADTQYF.

J is TRBJ2-7 and V is TRBV13, with 10 bases matching TRBD2. Germline trimming cut 2 bases from V and 3 bases from J; bases unmatched to any gene: 4. The germline V gene encodes CDR1 PRHDT and CDR2 FYEKMQ (reference sequence). The CDR3 consists of 15 residues. The CDR3, as DNA: TGTGCCAGCAGCTTAATAGCGGGAGGCCACTACGAGCAGTACTTC. Its translation: CASSLIAGGHYEQYF.

This clone has a single count. The J gene is TRBJ1-1, the V gene TRBV18; a possible D gene is TRBD1 (6 bases). V was shortened by 2 bases and J by 0 bases, with 13 bases between the two germline ends. CDR1 and CDR2 (germline): KGHSH, LQKENI. This CDR3 comprises 16 residues. CDR3 region: CASSPRTDTMNTEAFF. CDR3 sequence (DNA): TGTGCCAGCTCACCAAGGACAGATACGATGAACACTGAAGCTTTCTTT.

In DNA, the CDR3 is TGTGCCATCAGTATCCGGGACAGGGGCGGCGAGCAGTACTTC. It encodes CAISIRDRGGEQYF. The rearrangement uses TRBV10-3 and TRBJ2-7, with TRBD1 identical over 10 bases. This CDR3 spans 14 amino acids. Unmatched junction bases numbered 7, after V lost 5 bases and J lost 6 bases. The germline V gene has CDR1 ENHRY and CDR2 SYGVKD.

This chain uses TRBV18 with TRBJ1-5, with D perhaps TRBD1 (5 bases). This CDR3 spans 16 amino acids. The germline V gene has CDR1 KGHSH and CDR2 LQKENI. Trimming left V 5 bases short and J 8 bases short, with 22 bases between. The CDR3 reads CASSSRGGRGVEPQHF. In nucleotides, the CDR3 is TGTGCCAGCTCATCCCGGGGGGGAAGAGGGGTAGAGCCCCAGCATTTT.

This chain joins TRBV5-5 and TRBJ1-4; a possible D gene is TRBD1 (5 bases). This CDR3 is built from 16 residues. Between the trimmed V and J ends, which lost 1 base and 6 bases, there was a span of 16 bases. Germline V CDR1 and CDR2: SGHKS, YYEKEE (reference sequence). DNA of the CDR3: TGTGCCAGCAGCTTGAATCGGCCTGCGGGGGATGAAAAACTGTTTTTT. Residues: CASSLNRPAGDEKLFF.

This rearrangement joins TRBV10-1 to TRBJ1-1; no definite D call. From germline, CDR1 is WNHNN and CDR2 SYGVQD (reference sequence). The V end was cut by 8 bases, the J end by 1 base, with 11 bases between. The CDR3 runs 13 residues. CDR3 amino acids: CASYGLSNTEAFF. The CDR3 DNA reads as TGCGCCAGCTACGGACTCTCGAACACTGAAGCTTTCTTT.

The chain joins TRBV19 to TRBJ1-4; 8 nucleotides align to TRBD1. The germline gives CDR1 LNHDA, CDR2 SQIVND (reference sequence). This CDR3 has 14 residues. V was pared by 6 bases and J by 3 bases, with 3 bases of the junction left unmatched. DNA of the CDR3: TGTGCCAGTAGGTGGACAGGGTCTAATGAAAAACTGTTTTTT. This translates into CASRWTGSNEKLFF.

This chain connects TRBV19 to TRBJ1-4; D perhaps matches TRBD1 (6 bases). CDR1 LNHDA and CDR2 SQIVND come from the germline V gene (reference sequence). Deletions cut 6 bases from V and 0 bases from J, with 17 bases between. The CDR3 sequence is 17 residues long. CDR3 nucleotides: TGTGCCAGTAGCCTCATCCGGGGGGCTGCAACTAATGAAAAACTGTTTTTT. It yields the protein CASSLIRGAATNEKLFF.

This clone was counted between two and nine times. The chain has TRBV4-1 and TRBJ1-3, with TRBD1 matching over 7 bases. The length of the CDR3 is 16 residues. CDR1 and CDR2 from the germline V gene are MGHRA and YSYEKL. The trim removed 3 bases at V and 0 bases at J, leaving 5 bases unmatched. CDR3 residues: CASSQDRLVSGNTIYF. CDR3 sequence (DNA): TGCGCCAGCAGCCAGGACAGGCTGGTCTCTGGAAACACCATATATTTT.

For this clone: Distinct nucleotide sequences in the sample also encode this CDR3. The V gene is TRBV2, the J gene TRBJ1-2; D not certain. V was clipped by 6 bases and J by 8 bases, with 22 bases between them. The CDR3 consists of 15 residues. Germline CDR1 reads SNHLY; CDR2 reads FYNNEI. The CDR3 coding sequence is TGTGCCAGCAGCGAGCGGGAGCAAACTACACAGGGCTACACCTTC. Protein sequence: CASSEREQTTQGYTF. The full variable domain, rest sourced from reference TRBV2 and TRBJ1-2, is EPEVTQTPSHQVTQMGQEVILRCVPISNHLYFYWYRQILGQKVEFLVSFYNNEISEKSEIFDDQFSVERPDGSNFTLKIRSTKLEDSAMYFCASSEREQTTQGYTFGSGTRLTVV.

The CDR3 coding sequence is TGCAGCGTCCCAGGCTTGGGTGTCCGTGAAGCTTTCTTT. The encoded protein is CSVPGLGVREAFF. The rearrangement joins TRBV29-1 to TRBJ1-1; no reliable D call. The V gene lost 6 bases and the J gene lost 7 bases, with 18 bases spanning the gap. CDR1 is SQVTM, CDR2 ANQGSEA, per germline. CDR3 size: 13 residues. Using reference TRBV29-1 and TRBJ1-1 for the parts outside the CDR3, the full variable domain is SAVISQKPSRDICQRGTSLTIQCQVDSQVTMMFWYRQQPGQSLTLIATANQGSEATYESGFVIDKFPISRPNLTFSTLTVSNMSPEDSSIYLCSVPGLGVREAFFGQGTRLTVV.

This chain joins TRBV6-1 and TRBJ1-6; D is uncertain. This CDR3 spans 14 amino acids. V lost 4 bases, J lost 8 bases, and 12 bases lay in between. CDR1 and CDR2 from the germline V gene are MNHNS and SASEGT. The CDR3 bases are TGTGCCAGCAGTGTTGAGCAGCGAGATTCACCCCTCCACTTT. It yields the protein CASSVEQRDSPLHF.